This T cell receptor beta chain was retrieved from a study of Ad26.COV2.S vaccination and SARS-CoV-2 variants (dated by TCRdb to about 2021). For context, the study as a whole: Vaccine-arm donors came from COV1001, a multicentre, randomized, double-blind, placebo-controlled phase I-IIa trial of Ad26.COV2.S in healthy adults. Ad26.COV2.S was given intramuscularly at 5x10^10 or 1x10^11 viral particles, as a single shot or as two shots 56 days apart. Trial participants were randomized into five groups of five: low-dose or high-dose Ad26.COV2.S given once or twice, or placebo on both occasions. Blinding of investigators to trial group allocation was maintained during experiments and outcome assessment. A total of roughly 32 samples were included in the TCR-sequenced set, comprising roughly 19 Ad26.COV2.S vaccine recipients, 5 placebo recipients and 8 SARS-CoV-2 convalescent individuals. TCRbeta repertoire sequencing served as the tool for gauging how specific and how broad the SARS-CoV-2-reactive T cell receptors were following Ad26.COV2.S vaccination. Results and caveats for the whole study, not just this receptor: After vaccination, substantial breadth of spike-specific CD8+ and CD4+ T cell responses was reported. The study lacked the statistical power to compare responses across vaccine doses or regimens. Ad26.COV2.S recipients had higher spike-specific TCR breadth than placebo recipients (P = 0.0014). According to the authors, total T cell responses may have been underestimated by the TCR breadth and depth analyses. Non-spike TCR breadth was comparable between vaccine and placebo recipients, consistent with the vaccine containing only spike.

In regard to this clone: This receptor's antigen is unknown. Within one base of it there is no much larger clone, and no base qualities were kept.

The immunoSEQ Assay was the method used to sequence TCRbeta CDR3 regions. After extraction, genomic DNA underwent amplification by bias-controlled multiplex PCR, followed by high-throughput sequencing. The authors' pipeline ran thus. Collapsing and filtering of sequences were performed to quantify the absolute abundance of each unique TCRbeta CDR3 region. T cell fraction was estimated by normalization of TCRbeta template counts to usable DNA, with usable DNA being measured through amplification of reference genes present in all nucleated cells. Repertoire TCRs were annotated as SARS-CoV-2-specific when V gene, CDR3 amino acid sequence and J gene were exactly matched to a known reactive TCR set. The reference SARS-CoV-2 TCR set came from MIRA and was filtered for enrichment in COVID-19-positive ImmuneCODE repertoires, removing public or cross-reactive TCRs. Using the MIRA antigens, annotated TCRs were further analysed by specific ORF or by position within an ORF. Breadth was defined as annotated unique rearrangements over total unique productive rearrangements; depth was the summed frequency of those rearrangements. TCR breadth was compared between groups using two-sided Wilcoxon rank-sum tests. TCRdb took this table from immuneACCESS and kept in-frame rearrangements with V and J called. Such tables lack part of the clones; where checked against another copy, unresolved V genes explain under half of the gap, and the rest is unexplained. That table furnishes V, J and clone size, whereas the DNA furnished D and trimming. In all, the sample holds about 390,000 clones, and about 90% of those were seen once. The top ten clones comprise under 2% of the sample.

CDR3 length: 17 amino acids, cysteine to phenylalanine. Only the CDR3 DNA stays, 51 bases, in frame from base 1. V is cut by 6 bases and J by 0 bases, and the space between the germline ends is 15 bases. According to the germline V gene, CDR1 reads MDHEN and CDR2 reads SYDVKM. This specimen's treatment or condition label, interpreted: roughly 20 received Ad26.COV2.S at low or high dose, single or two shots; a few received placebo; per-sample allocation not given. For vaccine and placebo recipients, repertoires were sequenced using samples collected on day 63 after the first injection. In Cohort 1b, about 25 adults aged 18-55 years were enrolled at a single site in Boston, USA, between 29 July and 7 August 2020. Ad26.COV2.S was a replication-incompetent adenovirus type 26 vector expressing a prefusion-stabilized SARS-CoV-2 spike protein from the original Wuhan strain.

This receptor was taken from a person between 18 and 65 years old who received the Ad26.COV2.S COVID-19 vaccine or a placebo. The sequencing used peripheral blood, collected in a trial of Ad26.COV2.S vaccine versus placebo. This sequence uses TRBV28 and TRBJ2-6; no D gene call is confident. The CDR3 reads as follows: CASSLVRPSSGANVLTF. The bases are TGTGCCAGCAGCCTGGTGCGACCGTCCTCTGGGGCCAACGTCCTGACTTTC.